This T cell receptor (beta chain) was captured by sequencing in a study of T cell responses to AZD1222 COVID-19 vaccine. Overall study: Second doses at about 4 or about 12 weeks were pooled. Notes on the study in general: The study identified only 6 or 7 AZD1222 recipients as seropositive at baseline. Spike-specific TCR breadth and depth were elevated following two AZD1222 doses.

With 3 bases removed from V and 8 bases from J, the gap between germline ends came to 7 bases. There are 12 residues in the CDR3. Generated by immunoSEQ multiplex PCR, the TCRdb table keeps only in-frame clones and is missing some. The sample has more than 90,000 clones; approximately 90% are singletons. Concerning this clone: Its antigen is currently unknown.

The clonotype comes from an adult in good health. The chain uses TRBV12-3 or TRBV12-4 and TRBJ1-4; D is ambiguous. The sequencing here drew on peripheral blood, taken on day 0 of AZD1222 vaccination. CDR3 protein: CASSFRREKLFF. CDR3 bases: TGTGCCAGCAGTTTTCGCAGGGAAAAACTGTTTTTT.